These T cell receptor beta chains were read from a single sample in a study of molecular identifiers for immune sequencing clone quantification. TCRdb re-called the PCR reads through MiXCR, storing one row per CDR3 protein. The table has about 100,000 distinct CDR3 sequences, about a third seen once. The sequenced sample was naive CD8+ T cells from blood, with Jurkat cell RNA spiked in. The receptors were gathered from a human donor in good health. Some libraries in this study had Jurkat cell RNA spiked in. Each CDR3 is given with its conserved first and last residue. The D gene is left open where the match is weak. The size entry is marked missing in some rows and otherwise reads once, few, many or a size class.

j_call,v_call,d_call,clone_size,cdr3_nt,cdr3_aa
TRBJ2-3,TRBV11-2,TRBD2,-,TGTGCCAGCAGCATTGGTCGGCTAGCGGGAGGATCTAGCACAGCTACGCAGTATTTT,CASSIGRLAGGSSTATQYF
TRBJ2-7,TRBV19,-,few,TGTGCCAGTGCACTGCGGACAACCTACGAGCAGTACTTC,CASALRTTYEQYF
TRBJ2-5,TRBV5-1,-,many,TGCGCCAGCAGCTTGGAAGGGAGGTCGATGGAGACCCAGTACTTC,CASSLEGRSMETQYF
TRBJ1-3,TRBV7-9,-,-,TGTGCCAGCAGCATGGGACCGAGAGACACCATATATTTT,CASSMGPRDTIYF
TRBJ2-4,TRBV7-2,-,few,TGTGCCAGCAGCTTAGTGGCGTCGCCCAAAAACATTCAGTACTTC,CASSLVASPKNIQYF
TRBJ1-3,TRBV5-3,-,-,TGTGCCAGCAGCTTGGGCGGGTCTGAAAACACCATATATTTT,CASSLGGSENTIYF
TRBJ2-3,TRBV24-1,-,few,TGTGCCACCAGTGTCCAGAACACAGATACGCAGTATTTT,CATSVQNTDTQYF
TRBJ1-5,TRBV6-5,TRBD1,-,TGTGCCAGCAGCATAGACAGGGGAGGGAATCAGCCCCAGCATTTT,CASSIDRGGNQPQHF
TRBJ2-1,TRBV29-1,-,many,TGCAGCGTACTGACTAGTTTGAGTGAGCAGTTCTTC,CSVLTSLSEQFF
TRBJ2-5,TRBV20-1,TRBD2,-,TGCAGTGCTAAGGCGGGAGTGGTCGCGAGAGAGACCCAGTACTTC,CSAKAGVVARETQYF
TRBJ1-2,TRBV2,TRBD1,-,TGTGCCAGCAGGGCCGACAGGGGGCGAATCGTCTACACCTTC,CASRADRGRIVYTF
TRBJ1-1,TRBV15,-,few,TGTGCCACCAGCACGCCTACTCAGGACAGGAACACTGAAGCTTTCTTT,CATSTPTQDRNTEAFF
TRBJ2-5,TRBV28,-,many,TGTGCCAGCAGTTTTGGGTCCCTTGCGTACAGGGAACGAGAGACCCAGTACTTC,CASSFGSLAYRERETQYF
TRBJ2-7,TRBV7-9,-,-,TGTGCCAGCAGTGAACAGGGAAGCGAGCAGTACTTC,CASSEQGSEQYF
TRBJ2-1,TRBV7-9,-,many,TGTGCCAGCAGCCGACACACGAATGAGCAGTTCTTC,CASSRHTNEQFF
TRBJ2-3,TRBV4-1,-,-,TGCGCCAGCAGCCAAGAGCCCGGACCTATTATGGGCGCAGATACGCAGTATTTT,CASSQEPGPIMGADTQYF
TRBJ2-1,TRBV20-1,TRBD2,-,TGCAGTGCTAGTGGGCTAGCGGCTGGCAATGAGCAGTTCTTC,CSASGLAAGNEQFF
TRBJ2-3,TRBV28,-,many,TGTGCCAGCGGCGGGGTACCCTCCACAGATACGCAGTATTTT,CASGGVPSTDTQYF
TRBJ2-1,TRBV29-1,TRBD1,many,TGCAGCGCCGGGACAGGGCTACAGAGGGATGAGCAGTTCTTC,CSAGTGLQRDEQFF
TRBJ2-3,TRBV5-4,-,few,TGTGCCAGCAGCTCCCCCCGGATGGCCGACACAGATACGCAGTATTTT,CASSSPRMADTDTQYF
TRBJ2-7,TRBV29-1,-,-,TGCAGCGTTGAAGATCAGTCCTACGAGCAGTACTTC,CSVEDQSYEQYF
TRBJ2-7,TRBV5-6,-,many,TGTGCCAGCAGCCCGGGGAGGCACGAGCAGTACTTC,CASSPGRHEQYF
TRBJ2-3,TRBV4-2,TRBD2,-,TGTGCCAGCAGCCAAAGGAGTATAGCGGGAGGTTTCACAGATACGCAGTATTTT,CASSQRSIAGGFTDTQYF
TRBJ2-7,TRBV6-2/TRBV6-3,TRBD2,-,TGTGCCAGCAGCTCGGGACGAAGGGGCGGCGGGAGCTACGAGCAGTACTTC,CASSSGRRGGGSYEQYF
TRBJ1-1,TRBV9,TRBD1,few,TGTGCCAGCAGCGATGAACAGGGGGCCACTGAAGCTTTCTTT,CASSDEQGATEAFF
TRBJ2-4,TRBV2,-,many,TGTGCCAGCAGTGAAGCGCTTTTGGGAATTCTAAACATTCAGTACTTC,CASSEALLGILNIQYF
TRBJ2-4,TRBV20-1,-,many,TGCAGTGCCAGCACCCCAGGGTCCAAAAACATTCAGTACTTC,CSASTPGSKNIQYF
TRBJ2-7,TRBV7-9,-,-,TGTGCCAGCAGCCCGCAGGGGCGCGAGCAGTACTTC,CASSPQGREQYF
TRBJ2-3,TRBV12-5,-,few,TGTGCCCGGTACAGGACACAAGATACGCAGTATTTT,CARYRTQDTQYF
TRBJ2-2,TRBV9,TRBD2,-,TGTGCCAGCAGCGTAGTCTTAGCGGGGAAGAACACCGGGGAGCTGTTTTTT,CASSVVLAGKNTGELFF
TRBJ2-7,TRBV11-2,-,-,TGTGCCAGCAGCTCCCCGGGCCCGTCCTACGAGCAGTACTTC,CASSSPGPSYEQYF
TRBJ1-5,TRBV27,-,-,TGTGCCAGCAGGTTTTGGGGGCAAAGCAATCAGCCCCAGCATTTT,CASRFWGQSNQPQHF
TRBJ2-5,TRBV28,-,-,TGTGCCAGCAGTTTATCCCCTCGGGACACCCAAGAGACCCAGTACTTC,CASSLSPRDTQETQYF
TRBJ2-7,TRBV15,-,many,TGTGCCACCAGCAGAGCAGGTAGCAGGTACGAGCAGTACTTC,CATSRAGSRYEQYF
TRBJ2-5,TRBV28,-,many,TGTGCCAGCAGTTTAGTGTCAGACCAAGAGACCCAGTACTTC,CASSLVSDQETQYF
TRBJ2-1,TRBV7-9,-,few,TGTGCCAGCAGCCAACAAGACAATGAGCAGTTCTTC,CASSQQDNEQFF
TRBJ2-7,TRBV5-1,TRBD2,few,TGCGCCAGCAGCTTGGGGATTAGCGGGGACGAGCAGTACTTC,CASSLGISGDEQYF